The entry that follows covers one T cell receptor beta chain sequence. Its antigen is not yet known. No base qualities exist here, and no much larger clone lies one base off it. The trial excluded patients who had a history of autoimmune disease or who were on systemic immunosuppression. Peripheral blood for TCR sequencing was drawn from every dose cohort at baseline, at cycle 4 day 1 and at cycle 7 day 1. The samples were taken from a phase I, first-in-human, multicenter, open-label dose-escalation trial of ivuxolimab. The trial enrolled adults with locally advanced or metastatic head and neck squamous cell, hepatocellular, melanoma or renal cell carcinoma. Before TCR sequencing, CD4+ and CD8+ T cells were separately sorted from peripheral blood. Genomic DNA was extracted from sorted cells for sequencing of the TCRbeta CDR3 region. The immunoSEQ Assay was used for sequencing of TCRbeta CDR3 regions. Drawn from immuneACCESS, this table holds only the in-frame rearrangements with V and J called that TCRdb kept. Clones are partly lost; checked studies trace under half to an unresolved V gene and leave the rest unexplained. The sample table holds some 60,000 clones, of which 87% were seen once. The ten largest clonotypes hold 16% of the sample.

Trimming takes 2 bases from V and 3 bases from J, and the germline ends sit 17 bases apart. The CDR3, cysteine through phenylalanine, is 18 amino acids long. Only CDR3 DNA is held: 54 bases, read in frame from base 1. CDR1 and CDR2, looked up from the germline V gene, are MGHRA and YSYEKL. This record belongs to a study of OX40 agonist ivuxolimab in advanced cancers. Broadly, across the study: Ivuxolimab was an agonistic, fully human IgG2 monoclonal antibody directed against OX40 (CD134), a costimulatory receptor. Intravenous ivuxolimab was administered to patients every 2 weeks at six dose levels: 0.01, 0.1, 0.3, 1.5, 3 and 10 mg/kg. Of the approximately 53 patients in dose escalation, around 19 had hepatocellular carcinoma, some 15 had melanoma, 9 had renal cell carcinoma and 9 had head and neck cancer. In the dose-escalation cohort, roughly four fifths of patients were male, and the mean age was around 60 years, with a range of about 23 to 90. Patients were allowed to have had prior anti-PD-1, anti-PD-L1 or anti-CTLA-4 therapy, and roughly 40% of the dose-escalation patients had previously received checkpoint inhibitors. Partial responses occurred in three dose-escalation patients: two with cutaneous melanoma and one with hepatocellular carcinoma. The purpose of peripheral TCRbeta sequencing was to test whether ivuxolimab changed TCR sequence diversity and led to clonal T-cell expansion. The paper covers the monotherapy dose-escalation part of the phase I ivuxolimab trial, which included N ≈ 50 patients. Overall results and qualifications from the work: In partial responders in the 0.1-3.0 mg/kg groups, normalized peripheral clonal expansion was found to be among the lowest, especially among CD8+ T cells. Low levels of normalized T-cell clonal expansion were also seen in some patients who did not respond. After ivuxolimab, CD8+ T cells had more expanded clones than CD4+ T cells on average. Antigen specificity was not determined for the clonally expanded peripheral T cells. Clonal expansion of both CD4+ and CD8+ blood T cells was observed from baseline to week 6 at doses 0.1 to 3.0 mg/kg.

The TCR was taken from an adult with an advanced solid tumor such as melanoma, head and neck, liver or kidney cancer. The sequences come from CD4+ or CD8+ T cells sorted from blood, collected in a trial of the OX40 agonist ivuxolimab. Rearrangement joined TRBV4-1 to TRBJ2-6, with the D gene not confidently named. The nucleotide sequence is TGCGCCAGCAGCCAACCGTCTCGGCCCCCAGGTGGGGCCAACGTCCTGACTTTC. Translated, it gives CASSQPSRPPGGANVLTF.